This T cell receptor (beta chain) was sequenced for a study of blood T cell repertoires in COVID-19. Study-level background: The United States, Italy and Spain were the sources of the acute and convalescent COVID-19 samples.

Original processing methods: From reference gene primer amplification, estimates of nucleated cell counts were derived. Libraries were prepared by immunoSEQ multiplex PCR; TCRdb keeps only in-frame clonotypes and omits some of them. V, J and clone size are taken as reported in that table, and D and trimming were inferred from the DNA itself. The sample lists about 160,000 clones; roughly 83% were seen once. The participants were between about 18 and 90 years old and came from about two dozen US areas. In assigning cohorts, the study relied on participant-reported clinical history. The receptor was isolated from a woman aged 45-59 years who had recovered from COVID-19. Sequencing input: PBMCs or T cells enriched from blood (not recorded which).

As DNA, the CDR3 is TGTGCCAGCAGCTCCCGGACAGGGACTATTCAAGAGACCCAGTACTTC. As protein: CASSSRTGTIQETQYF. This chain links TRBV5-4 with TRBJ2-5; maybe TRBD1 (8 bases). CDR1 is SGHNT and CDR2 is YYREEE in the germline V gene (reference sequence). Trimming took 3 bases from V and 2 from J, leaving 17 bases between them. The CDR3 loop spans 16 amino acids.